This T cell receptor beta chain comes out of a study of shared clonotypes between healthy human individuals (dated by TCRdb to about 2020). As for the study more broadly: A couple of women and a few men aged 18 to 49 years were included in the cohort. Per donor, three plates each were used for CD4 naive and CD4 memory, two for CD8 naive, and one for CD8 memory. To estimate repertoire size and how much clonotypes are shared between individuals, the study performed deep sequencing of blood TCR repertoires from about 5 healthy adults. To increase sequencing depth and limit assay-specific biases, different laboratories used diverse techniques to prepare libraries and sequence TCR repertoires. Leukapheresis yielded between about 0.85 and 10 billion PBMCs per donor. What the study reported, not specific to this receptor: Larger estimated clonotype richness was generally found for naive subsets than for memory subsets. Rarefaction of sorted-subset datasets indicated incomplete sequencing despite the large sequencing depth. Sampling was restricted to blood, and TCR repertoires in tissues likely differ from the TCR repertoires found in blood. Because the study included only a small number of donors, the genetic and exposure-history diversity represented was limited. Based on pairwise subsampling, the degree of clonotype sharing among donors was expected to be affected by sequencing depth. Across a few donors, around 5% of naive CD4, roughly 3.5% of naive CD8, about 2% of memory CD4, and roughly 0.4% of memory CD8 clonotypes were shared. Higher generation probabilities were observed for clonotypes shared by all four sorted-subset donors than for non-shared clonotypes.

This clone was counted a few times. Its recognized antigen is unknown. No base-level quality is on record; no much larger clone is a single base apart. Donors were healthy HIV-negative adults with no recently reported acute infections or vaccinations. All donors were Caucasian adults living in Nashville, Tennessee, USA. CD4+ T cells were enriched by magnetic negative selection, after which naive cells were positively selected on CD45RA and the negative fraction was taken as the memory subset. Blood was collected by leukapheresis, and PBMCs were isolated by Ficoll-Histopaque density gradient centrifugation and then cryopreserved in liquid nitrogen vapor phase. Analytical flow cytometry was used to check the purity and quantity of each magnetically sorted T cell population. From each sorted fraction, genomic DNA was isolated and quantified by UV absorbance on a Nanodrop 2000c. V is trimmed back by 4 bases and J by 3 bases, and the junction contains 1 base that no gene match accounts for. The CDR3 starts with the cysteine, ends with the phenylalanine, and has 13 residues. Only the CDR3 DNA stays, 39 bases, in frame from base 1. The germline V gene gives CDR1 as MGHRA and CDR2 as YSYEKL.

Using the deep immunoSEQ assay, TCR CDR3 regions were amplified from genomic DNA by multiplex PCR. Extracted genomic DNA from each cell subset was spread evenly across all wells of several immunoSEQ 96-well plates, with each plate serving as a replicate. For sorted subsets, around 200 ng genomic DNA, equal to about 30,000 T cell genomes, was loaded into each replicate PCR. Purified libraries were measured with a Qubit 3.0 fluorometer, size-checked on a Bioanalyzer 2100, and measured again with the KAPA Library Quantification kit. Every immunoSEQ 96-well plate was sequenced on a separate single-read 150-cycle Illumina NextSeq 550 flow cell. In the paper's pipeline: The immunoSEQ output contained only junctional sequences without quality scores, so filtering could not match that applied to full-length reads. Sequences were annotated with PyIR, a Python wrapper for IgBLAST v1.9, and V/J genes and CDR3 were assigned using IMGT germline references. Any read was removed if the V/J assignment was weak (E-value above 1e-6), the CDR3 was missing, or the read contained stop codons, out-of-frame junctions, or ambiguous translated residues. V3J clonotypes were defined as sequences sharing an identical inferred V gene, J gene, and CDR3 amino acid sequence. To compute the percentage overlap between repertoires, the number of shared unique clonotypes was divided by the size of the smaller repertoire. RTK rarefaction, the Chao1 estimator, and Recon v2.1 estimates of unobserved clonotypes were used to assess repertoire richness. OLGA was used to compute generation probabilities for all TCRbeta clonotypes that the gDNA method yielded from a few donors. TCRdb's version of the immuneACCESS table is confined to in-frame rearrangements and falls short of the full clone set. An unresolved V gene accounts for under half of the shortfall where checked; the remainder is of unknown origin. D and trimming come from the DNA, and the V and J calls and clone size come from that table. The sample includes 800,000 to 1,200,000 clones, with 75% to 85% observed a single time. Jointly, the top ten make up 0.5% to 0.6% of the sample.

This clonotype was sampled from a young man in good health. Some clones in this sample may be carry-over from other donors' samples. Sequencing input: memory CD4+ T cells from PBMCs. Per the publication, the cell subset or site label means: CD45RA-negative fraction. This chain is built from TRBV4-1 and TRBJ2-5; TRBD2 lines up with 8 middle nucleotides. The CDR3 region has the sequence CASSLAGKETQYF. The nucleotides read TGCGCCAGCAGCCTAGCGGGGAAAGAGACCCAGTACTTC.